The rows below give T cell receptor beta chains drawn from one sample of a study of blood T cell repertoires in COVID-19. Some clones are missing from TCRdb's copy, which holds only in-frame ones; the method was immunoSEQ multiplex PCR. The sample contains 65,000 to 80,000 clones, about 93% of which appear only once. The specimen was peripheral blood. The receptors shown here come from a human donor in a cohort sampled during active COVID-19. The CDR3 runs from the conserved cysteine through the conserved F or W. D genes are given only for firm matches. Clone size is shown for a subset of rows, as once, few, many or a class of expanded clone.

v_call: TRBV19; d_call: .; j_call: TRBJ1-5; cdr3_length: 15; clone_size: few; cdr3_nt: TGTGCCAGTAGTTACGGAAGGGGCTTGAATCAGCCCCAGCATTTT; cdr3_aa: CASSYGRGLNQPQHF
v_call: TRBV6-5; d_call: .; j_call: TRBJ2-1; cdr3_length: 15; clone_size: .; cdr3_nt: TGTGCCAGCACCGACAGCCCTAGCTCCTACAATGAGCAGTTCTTC; cdr3_aa: CASTDSPSSYNEQFF
v_call: TRBV18; d_call: .; j_call: TRBJ2-1; cdr3_length: 15; clone_size: .; cdr3_nt: TGTGCCAGCTCACCCTCATATGGAGGGAGCAATGAGCAGTTCTTC; cdr3_aa: CASSPSYGGSNEQFF
v_call: TRBV3-1/TRBV3-2; d_call: TRBD1; j_call: TRBJ1-6; cdr3_length: 16; clone_size: .; cdr3_nt: TGTGCCAGCAGCCAATGGGACAGCAATTATAATTCACCCCTCCACTTT; cdr3_aa: CASSQWDSNYNSPLHF
v_call: TRBV5-1; d_call: TRBD1; j_call: TRBJ1-1; cdr3_length: 16; clone_size: .; cdr3_nt: TGCGCCAGCAGCCGAGGGACAGGGAGTGTGCGCACTGAAGCTTTCTTT; cdr3_aa: CASSRGTGSVRTEAFF
v_call: TRBV19; d_call: .; j_call: TRBJ2-1; cdr3_length: 16; clone_size: once; cdr3_nt: TGTGCCAGTAGTATAGAAAACCCGGGACTGCGGGGAAAGCAGTTCTTC; cdr3_aa: CASSIENPGLRGKQFF
v_call: TRBV11-2; d_call: TRBD1; j_call: TRBJ1-1; cdr3_length: 14; clone_size: few; cdr3_nt: TGTGCCAGCAGCTCATTTATGACAGGGATTGAAGCTTTCTTT; cdr3_aa: CASSSFMTGIEAFF
v_call: TRBV7-8; d_call: TRBD1; j_call: TRBJ1-2; cdr3_length: 16; clone_size: .; cdr3_nt: TGTGCCAGCAGCTTAGAGGGGACAGGGGGGAACTATGGCTACACCTTC; cdr3_aa: CASSLEGTGGNYGYTF
v_call: TRBV11-2; d_call: TRBD1; j_call: TRBJ1-1; cdr3_length: 13; clone_size: .; cdr3_nt: TGTGCCAGCTATCACAGGGGAAACACTGAAGCTTTCTTT; cdr3_aa: CASYHRGNTEAFF
v_call: TRBV10-3; d_call: .; j_call: TRBJ1-1; cdr3_length: 14; clone_size: .; cdr3_nt: TGTGCCATCAGTTACGACAGTTCTAACACTGAAGCTTTCTTT; cdr3_aa: CAISYDSSNTEAFF
v_call: TRBV12-3/TRBV12-4; d_call: .; j_call: TRBJ2-7; cdr3_length: 13; clone_size: .; cdr3_nt: TGTGCCAGCAGGCGACAGGATCTAGACGAGCAGTACTTC; cdr3_aa: CASRRQDLDEQYF
v_call: TRBV19; d_call: .; j_call: TRBJ1-6; cdr3_length: 14; clone_size: .; cdr3_nt: TGTGCCAGTAGGGTGGAGAAACTGAATTCACCCCTCCACTTT; cdr3_aa: CASRVEKLNSPLHF
v_call: TRBV6-2/TRBV6-3; d_call: TRBD1; j_call: TRBJ1-6; cdr3_length: 13; clone_size: .; cdr3_nt: TGTGCCAGCACCCCGACAGGGAGTTCACCCCTCCACTTT; cdr3_aa: CASTPTGSSPLHF
v_call: TRBV11-2; d_call: TRBD1; j_call: TRBJ1-1; cdr3_length: 14; clone_size: .; cdr3_nt: TGTGCCAGCAGTTATGTACAGGGGGACACTGAAGCTTTCTTT; cdr3_aa: CASSYVQGDTEAFF
v_call: TRBV19; d_call: .; j_call: TRBJ1-1; cdr3_length: 12; clone_size: .; cdr3_nt: TGTGCCAGTGGAGGGGACAACACTGAAGCTTTCTTT; cdr3_aa: CASGGDNTEAFF
v_call: TRBV27; d_call: TRBD2; j_call: TRBJ2-2; cdr3_length: 16; clone_size: .; cdr3_nt: TGTGCCAGCAGTTTAGTACTAGCGGTAAACACCGGGGAGCTGTTTTTT; cdr3_aa: CASSLVLAVNTGELFF
v_call: TRBV19; d_call: .; j_call: TRBJ2-5; cdr3_length: 13; clone_size: .; cdr3_nt: TGTGCCAGTAGTAGCAGCCGGGTTGCTCGGCAGTACTTC; cdr3_aa: CASSSSRVARQYF
v_call: TRBV5-1; d_call: TRBD2; j_call: TRBJ2-7; cdr3_length: 17; clone_size: .; cdr3_nt: TGCGCCAGCAGCTTGGCTCTAGCGGGGGGCCCCATCTATGAGCAGTACTTC; cdr3_aa: CASSLALAGGPIYEQYF
v_call: TRBV4-3; d_call: .; j_call: TRBJ2-7; cdr3_length: 14; clone_size: .; cdr3_nt: TGCGCCAGCAGCCAATCGGGGGGCTCGAGCGAGCAGTACTTC; cdr3_aa: CASSQSGGSSEQYF
v_call: TRBV7-8; d_call: .; j_call: TRBJ1-3; cdr3_length: 15; clone_size: .; cdr3_nt: TGTGCCAGCAGCTTAGAAGGGGTCTCTGGAAACACCATATATTTT; cdr3_aa: CASSLEGVSGNTIYF
v_call: TRBV2; d_call: .; j_call: TRBJ2-5; cdr3_length: 15; clone_size: .; cdr3_nt: TGTGCCAGCAGTGACGGGCAGGGGCACCAAGAGACCCAGTACTTC; cdr3_aa: CASSDGQGHQETQYF
v_call: TRBV5-4; d_call: .; j_call: TRBJ1-2; cdr3_length: 14; clone_size: .; cdr3_nt: TGTGCCAGCAGCCCCGGGGGGCAGGGGCATGGCTACACCTTC; cdr3_aa: CASSPGGQGHGYTF
v_call: TRBV25-1; d_call: .; j_call: TRBJ2-7; cdr3_length: 11; clone_size: .; cdr3_nt: TGTGCCAGCAGCGGGGTAGGGGAGCAGTACTTC; cdr3_aa: CASSGVGEQYF
v_call: TRBV4-1; d_call: .; j_call: TRBJ1-4; cdr3_length: 15; clone_size: .; cdr3_nt: TGCGCCAGCAGCCAAGAGGGAGGGTACTCGGGAAAACTGTTTTTT; cdr3_aa: CASSQEGGYSGKLFF
v_call: TRBV11-2; d_call: .; j_call: TRBJ2-2; cdr3_length: 14; clone_size: .; cdr3_nt: TGTGCCAGCAGCTTTACGGCGAACACCGGGGAGCTGTTTTTT; cdr3_aa: CASSFTANTGELFF
v_call: TRBV2; d_call: TRBD2; j_call: TRBJ2-3; cdr3_length: 15; clone_size: .; cdr3_nt: TGTGCCAGCAGAGTAGCGGGGACTAGCACAGATACGCAGTATTTT; cdr3_aa: CASRVAGTSTDTQYF
v_call: TRBV7-2; d_call: TRBD2; j_call: TRBJ2-4; cdr3_length: 14; clone_size: .; cdr3_nt: TGTGCCAGCAGCGTCGATAGCGGGGGGGCCGTTCAGTACTTC; cdr3_aa: CASSVDSGGAVQYF
v_call: TRBV27; d_call: TRBD1; j_call: TRBJ1-2; cdr3_length: 14; clone_size: .; cdr3_nt: TGTGCCAGCAGTTTGACCGGGACAGGTTCGGTCTACACCTTC; cdr3_aa: CASSLTGTGSVYTF
v_call: TRBV14; d_call: .; j_call: TRBJ1-4; cdr3_length: 16; clone_size: .; cdr3_nt: TGTGCCAGCAGCCACCCCCCCGGACAGTTTTCTGAAAAACTGTTTTTT; cdr3_aa: CASSHPPGQFSEKLFF
v_call: TRBV5-1; d_call: TRBD2; j_call: TRBJ2-1; cdr3_length: 17; clone_size: .; cdr3_nt: TGCGCCAGCAGCTTGCCCGGGACTAGCGGGGGGGACAATGAGCAGTTCTTC; cdr3_aa: CASSLPGTSGGDNEQFF
v_call: TRBV7-9; d_call: .; j_call: TRBJ1-3; cdr3_length: 17; clone_size: .; cdr3_nt: TGTGCCAGCAGCTTATCTGGAGTGGCGCCTACTGGAAACACCATATATTTT; cdr3_aa: CASSLSGVAPTGNTIYF
v_call: TRBV6-5; d_call: .; j_call: TRBJ1-6; cdr3_length: 14; clone_size: .; cdr3_nt: TGTGCCAGCAAATATCAGGGGACTAATTCACCCCTCCACTTT; cdr3_aa: CASKYQGTNSPLHF
v_call: TRBV7-2; d_call: .; j_call: TRBJ2-1; cdr3_length: 16; clone_size: .; cdr3_nt: TGTGCCAGCAGCTTAGGTCGGGACAAAATATACAATGAGCAGTTCTTC; cdr3_aa: CASSLGRDKIYNEQFF
v_call: TRBV19; d_call: .; j_call: TRBJ1-2; cdr3_length: 13; clone_size: .; cdr3_nt: TGTGCCAGTAGTATAATCGCAGGCTATGGCTACACCTTC; cdr3_aa: CASSIIAGYGYTF
v_call: TRBV18; d_call: TRBD2; j_call: TRBJ2-1; cdr3_length: 16; clone_size: .; cdr3_nt: TGTGCCAGCTCACCAACTCTAGCGGAGATTAACAATGAGCAGTTCTTC; cdr3_aa: CASSPTLAEINNEQFF
v_call: TRBV2; d_call: .; j_call: TRBJ2-1; cdr3_length: 14; clone_size: .; cdr3_nt: TGTGCCAGTGGAGTGGGGCAGGGGTTCAATGAGCAGTTCTTC; cdr3_aa: CASGVGQGFNEQFF
v_call: TRBV7-2; d_call: TRBD2; j_call: TRBJ2-3; cdr3_length: 15; clone_size: .; cdr3_nt: TGTGCCAGCAGCTTCGGGGGGGCAGGGACAGATACGCAGTATTTT; cdr3_aa: CASSFGGAGTDTQYF
v_call: TRBV6-5; d_call: .; j_call: TRBJ1-1; cdr3_length: 12; clone_size: .; cdr3_nt: TGTGCCAGCAGTATGGGCAACACTGAAGCTTTCTTT; cdr3_aa: CASSMGNTEAFF
v_call: TRBV6-6; d_call: TRBD2; j_call: TRBJ2-7; cdr3_length: 14; clone_size: .; cdr3_nt: TGTGCCAGCAGACTCTCTGGGACTAGGGGCGAGCAGTACTTC; cdr3_aa: CASRLSGTRGEQYF
v_call: TRBV9; d_call: TRBD2; j_call: TRBJ2-1; cdr3_length: 17; clone_size: .; cdr3_nt: TGTGCCAGCAGCGTAGCTACCCTAGCGGGGGGTCCCCGCCAGCAGTTCTTC; cdr3_aa: CASSVATLAGGPRQQFF
v_call: TRBV4-3; d_call: .; j_call: TRBJ2-3; cdr3_length: 16; clone_size: .; cdr3_nt: TGCGCCAGCAGCCAAGATATCGGTTCTCGCACAGATACGCAGTATTTT; cdr3_aa: CASSQDIGSRTDTQYF
v_call: TRBV29-1; d_call: .; j_call: TRBJ1-2; cdr3_length: 13; clone_size: .; cdr3_nt: TGCAGCGTTGAACCCCCGGGGGACTATGGCTACACCTTC; cdr3_aa: CSVEPPGDYGYTF
v_call: TRBV4-2; d_call: .; j_call: TRBJ2-1; cdr3_length: 14; clone_size: .; cdr3_nt: TGTGCCAGCAGCCAAGTCGGGGGCTACAATGAGCAGTTCTTC; cdr3_aa: CASSQVGGYNEQFF
v_call: TRBV6-5; d_call: .; j_call: TRBJ1-1; cdr3_length: 16; clone_size: .; cdr3_nt: TGTGCCAGCAGTTACTCGAGTCCGGGGGTGAACACTGAAGCTTTCTTT; cdr3_aa: CASSYSSPGVNTEAFF
v_call: TRBV7-2; d_call: .; j_call: TRBJ2-1; cdr3_length: 15; clone_size: .; cdr3_nt: TGTGCCAGCAGCCCCTCGAGGGGGAGCTACAATGAGCAGTTCTTC; cdr3_aa: CASSPSRGSYNEQFF
v_call: TRBV10-3; d_call: TRBD2; j_call: TRBJ2-2; cdr3_length: 13; clone_size: .; cdr3_nt: TGTGCCTGCCGGGGGGCGAACACCGGGGAGCTGTTTTTT; cdr3_aa: CACRGANTGELFF
v_call: TRBV25-1; d_call: .; j_call: TRBJ1-2; cdr3_length: 13; clone_size: few; cdr3_nt: TGTGCCAGCAGTGAACAGGCTAACTATGGCTACACCTTC; cdr3_aa: CASSEQANYGYTF
v_call: TRBV9; d_call: .; j_call: TRBJ1-2; cdr3_length: 13; clone_size: .; cdr3_nt: TGTGCCAGCAGCGTCGACAGTTACCAAGGCTACACCTTC; cdr3_aa: CASSVDSYQGYTF
v_call: TRBV20-1; d_call: TRBD1; j_call: TRBJ1-5; cdr3_length: 17; clone_size: .; cdr3_nt: TGCAGTGCTAGTCGGACAGGGCCCGCTTATAGCAATCAGCCCCAGCATTTT; cdr3_aa: CSASRTGPAYSNQPQHF
v_call: TRBV18; d_call: .; j_call: TRBJ2-5; cdr3_length: 13; clone_size: .; cdr3_nt: TGTGCCAGCTCACCAAAGGGGGAAGAGACCCAGTACTTC; cdr3_aa: CASSPKGEETQYF
v_call: TRBV6-5; d_call: TRBD2; j_call: TRBJ2-3; cdr3_length: 16; clone_size: .; cdr3_nt: TGTGCCAGCAGTTACTCGGGGCGGGGGGGCAGAGATACGCAGTATTTT; cdr3_aa: CASSYSGRGGRDTQYF